One and the same sample provided the 24 T cell receptor beta chains below, sequenced in a study of cytomegalovirus exposure and HLA in healthy donors. 60 Vbeta and 13 Jbeta primers were used in PCR. The repertoire was sequenced with immunoSEQ multiplex PCR; TCRdb's copy has only in-frame clones and lacks some. The sample carries roughly 120,000 clones, about three quarters recorded once. Sequenced input: PBMCs. The source of these receptors is a human donor in good health.

The CDR3 here is CATTLQAGGPREQYF. Written as DNA, the CDR3 is TGTGCCACCACCCTCCAAGCGGGGGGGCCGAGGGAGCAGTACTTC. The chain recombines TRBV11-2 with TRBJ2-7; TRBD2 matches at 10 bases. Germline lookup yields CDR1 SGHAT and CDR2 FQNNGV. J was trimmed by 7 bases and V by 10 bases; bases with no gene match: 16. This CDR3 has 15 amino acids.

The chain links TRBV4-2 to TRBJ1-2; no clear D gene. CDR1 is LGHNA, CDR2 YNFKEQ, per germline. CDR3 length: 15 residues. V lost 0 bases to trimming and J lost 2 bases, with 10 bases between them. The CDR3 sequence is CASSQDRSQNYGYTF. In DNA form, the CDR3 reads TGTGCCAGCAGCCAAGATCGGAGTCAGAACTATGGCTACACCTTC.

The rearrangement links TRBV6-5 to TRBJ1-2; TRBD1 agrees at 11 bases. CDR1 is MNHEY and CDR2 is SVGAGI in the germline V gene. The CDR3 loop spans 14 amino acids. J was trimmed by 7 bases and V by 6 bases; bases with no gene match: 7. CDR3: CASRKPGQGVGYTF. CDR3 DNA sequence: TGTGCCAGCAGGAAGCCGGGACAGGGGGTTGGCTACACCTTC.

The chain couples TRBV5-4 to TRBJ2-3; perhaps TRBD2 as D (5 bases). Per germline, CDR1 SGHNT and CDR2 YYREEE (reference sequence). The germline V and J ends were trimmed by 2 bases and 0 bases, with 13 bases remaining between them. The CDR3 extends over 16 amino acids. CDR3 sequence: CASSFAAGSSTDTQYF. CDR3 bases: TGTGCCAGCAGCTTCGCGGCGGGCTCTAGCACAGATACGCAGTATTTT.

The chain recombines TRBV7-9 with TRBJ1-5, with a tentative D call TRBD1 (6 bases). The V end lost 5 bases, the J end lost 7 bases, and 12 bases lay between the germline ends. Germline loops: CDR1 SEHNR, CDR2 FQNEAQ (reference sequence). CDR3 size: 13 residues. CDR3 residues: CASSRTVSQPQHF. The CDR3, as DNA: TGTGCCAGCAGCCGGACAGTCTCGCAGCCCCAGCATTTT.

V and J are TRBV5-1 and TRBJ2-3; the match to TRBD2 covers 8 bases. The CDR3 is made up of 18 amino acids. Germline V lookup: CDR1 SGHRS, CDR2 YFSETQ. With V trimmed by 0 bases and J by 1 base, 10 bases remained unmatched. The CDR3 bases are TGCGCCAGCAGCTTGGGCCGGGGGGGCCGGTCGGGCACAGATACGCAGTATTTT. This gives the protein CASSLGRGGRSGTDTQYF.

The chain uses TRBV5-6 and TRBJ1-5; 7 bases are shared with TRBD1. Germline CDR1 reads SGHDT; CDR2 reads YYEEEE. The J segment lost 0 bases and the V segment lost 4 bases, leaving 16 bases of the junction unmatched. The CDR3 covers 19 residues. This CDR3 reads CASSPSLPTGAYSNQPQHF. DNA of the CDR3: TGTGCCAGCAGCCCCTCCCTCCCTACAGGGGCGTATAGCAATCAGCCCCAGCATTTT.

This rearrangement joins TRBV5-1 to TRBJ1-2; 8 positions match TRBD1. This CDR3 spans 16 amino acids. Germline CDR1 is SGHRS and CDR2 is YFSETQ. V lost 0 bases to trimming and J lost 5 bases; unmatched junction nucleotides: 9. The CDR3 region has the DNA TGCGCCAGCAGCTTGGAGCCCGGTTACAGGGGGTATGGCTACACCTTC. Residues: CASSLEPGYRGYGYTF.

The chain uses TRBV5-1 and TRBJ2-5; 10 bases line up with TRBD2. Trimming at V came to 4 bases and at J to 2 bases, leaving 11 bases not matched to a gene. CDR3 length: 17 residues. CDR1 and CDR2 from the germline V gene are SGHRS and YFSETQ. The DNA for the CDR3 is TGCGCCAGCAGCCTAGATATAAAAGCGGGGGGGCAAGAGACCCAGTACTTC. Its protein is CASSLDIKAGGQETQYF.

The J gene is TRBJ1-5, the V gene TRBV29-1; maybe TRBD1 (6 bases). The V end was cut by 6 bases, the J end by 0 bases, with 12 bases between. This CDR3 contains 14 residues. CDR1 is SQVTM, CDR2 ANQGSEA, per germline. The CDR3 here is CSVATGYSNQPQHF. The CDR3 nucleotides read TGCAGCGTCGCGACAGGCTATAGCAATCAGCCCCAGCATTTT.

This clone has only a few counts. This chain joins TRBV19 and TRBJ2-3; 10 bases map to TRBD1. Trimming at V came to 5 bases and at J to 5 bases, leaving 1 base not matched to a gene. CDR1 LNHDA and CDR2 SQIVND come from the germline V gene (reference sequence). The CDR3 covers 13 residues. CDR3 loop: CASSGTGVDTQYF. The CDR3 region has the DNA TGTGCCAGTAGTGGGACAGGGGTAGATACGCAGTATTTT.

The chain carries TRBV5-1 and TRBJ2-7; TRBD1 matches 7 bases. The J segment lost 5 bases and the V segment lost 4 bases, leaving 9 bases of the junction unmatched. CDR1 is SGHRS and CDR2 is YFSETQ in the germline V gene. The CDR3 covers 14 residues. The CDR3 DNA is TGCGCCAGCAGCCAGGAACAGGGGAGCGACGAGCAGTACTTC. Its translation is CASSQEQGSDEQYF.

This rearrangement joins TRBV2 to TRBJ2-3; 9 nucleotides line up with TRBD1. This CDR3 is built from 17 residues. With V trimmed by 4 bases and J by 6 bases, 14 bases remained unmatched. CDR1 is SNHLY and CDR2 is FYNNEI in the germline V gene. CDR3 sequence (DNA): TGTGCCAGCAGTGTGTCACAGGGGGCCGGGATAATGGATACGCAGTATTTT. It codes for CASSVSQGAGIMDTQYF.

The CDR3 is CASSPRTSGYTGELFF. Written as DNA, the CDR3 is TGCGCCAGCAGCCCCCGGACTAGCGGATACACCGGGGAGCTGTTTTTT. The chain combines TRBV5-1 with TRBJ2-2, with 10 nucleotides matching TRBD2. Trimming at V came to 4 bases and at J to 3 bases, leaving 6 bases not matched to a gene. Germline lookup yields CDR1 SGHRS and CDR2 YFSETQ. This CDR3 is 16 amino acids long.

The chain joins TRBV6-6 to TRBJ1-3, with 7 bases lining up with TRBD1. CDR3 length: 13 amino acids. Trimming cost V 7 bases and J 2 bases; bases outside gene matches: 2. Per germline, CDR1 MNHNY and CDR2 SVGAGI (reference sequence). CDR3 protein: CASIDRAGNTIYF. The CDR3 DNA follows: TGTGCCAGCATCGACAGGGCTGGAAACACCATATATTTT.

This clone was found many times. CDR3 sequence reads: CASRPGQVNTEAFF. Written as DNA, the CDR3 is TGCGCCAGCAGGCCGGGACAGGTTAACACTGAAGCTTTCTTT. The chain combines TRBV5-1 with TRBJ1-1, with 8 nucleotides matching TRBD1. The germline gives CDR1 SGHRS, CDR2 YFSETQ. The CDR3 covers 14 residues. The ends lost 5 bases at V and 2 bases at J; junction bases unmatched: 5.

A few counts support this clone. J is TRBJ1-2 and V is TRBV19; D is unresolved. The germline V and J ends were trimmed by 3 bases and 8 bases, with 13 bases remaining between them. The CDR3 runs 13 residues. The germline gives CDR1 LNHDA, CDR2 SQIVND (reference sequence). The CDR3 DNA follows: TGTGCCAGTAGTATTTGGGCAGGTTGGGGCTACACCTTC. Protein product: CASSIWAGWGYTF.

The gene calls are TRBV19 and TRBJ2-5; the match to TRBD1 covers 8 bases. The CDR3 is 15 amino acids. J gave up 5 bases and V 3 bases, and 8 bases lay outside the gene matches. CDR1 and CDR2 (germline): LNHDA, SQIVND (reference sequence). CDR3 loop: CASSIWTGIRETQYF. The CDR3 DNA is TGTGCCAGTAGTATCTGGACAGGGATTCGGGAGACCCAGTACTTC. The full variable domain, completed using reference TRBV19 and TRBJ2-5, is DGGITQSPKYLFRKEGQNVTLSCEQNLNHDAMYWYRQDPGQGLRLIYYSQIVNDFQKGDIAEGYSVSREKKESFPLTVTSAQKNPTAFYLCASSIWTGIRETQYFGPGTRLLVL.

The chain has TRBV6-5 and TRBJ1-2; the D is unclear. The V gene lost 5 bases and the J gene lost 8 bases, with 12 bases spanning the gap. Germline loops: CDR1 MNHEY, CDR2 SVGAGI. The CDR3 length is 12 residues. The CDR3 sequence: CASSASGAGYTF. As DNA, the CDR3 is TGTGCCAGCAGTGCTTCGGGAGCCGGCTACACCTTC.

The CDR3 DNA reads TGTGCCACCAGCACCGGGAGCGACAATGAGCAGTTCTTC. It translates to CATSTGSDNEQFF. V gene TRBV15 combines with J gene TRBJ2-1, with TRBD2 as a possible D gene (6 bases). The V gene's germline CDR1 is LNHNV and CDR2 YYDKDF (reference sequence). V gave up 4 bases and J gave up 5 bases, with 9 bases separating them. The CDR3 covers 13 residues.

The V call is TRBV4-1, the J call TRBJ2-5; D is undetermined. Trimming stripped 0 bases from V and 7 bases from J, with 6 bases between. Germline lookup yields CDR1 MGHRA and CDR2 YSYEKL. The CDR3 runs to 12 residues. CDR3 residues: CASSQDLGTQYF. As DNA, the CDR3 is TGCGCCAGCAGCCAAGATCTAGGGACCCAGTACTTC.

This clone was recorded once. DNA for the CDR3: TGTGCCAGCAGCGCCCGGGACAGGGGATCGAACACTGAAGCTTTCTTT. Its translation is CASSARDRGSNTEAFF. J is TRBJ1-1 and V is TRBV7-3; 10 nucleotides match TRBD1. The CDR3 is made up of 16 amino acids. The germline V gene has CDR1 SGHTA and CDR2 FQGTGA. V gave up 5 bases and J gave up 1 base; unmatched junction bases: 7.

In this sample, this clone turned up a few times. J is TRBJ2-1 and V is TRBV6-1; a weak D match, TRBD2 (6 bases). Germline CDR1 is MNHNS and CDR2 is SASEGT. The CDR3 extends over 12 amino acids. V was trimmed by 11 bases and J by 10 bases, leaving 18 bases between them. CDR3 amino acids: CAATWGEGEQFF. DNA of the CDR3: TGTGCCGCCACTTGGGGGGAAGGCGAGCAGTTCTTC.

The chain carries TRBV6-1 and TRBJ2-7, with 9 bases matching TRBD1. CDR3 length: 13 residues. The germline V gene has CDR1 MNHNS and CDR2 SASEGT. V was pared by 6 bases and J by 3 bases, with 3 bases of the junction left unmatched. The CDR3, as DNA: TGTGCCAGCAGGGAGGGACAGGGCTACGAGCAGTACTTC. Its translation: CASREGQGYEQYF.